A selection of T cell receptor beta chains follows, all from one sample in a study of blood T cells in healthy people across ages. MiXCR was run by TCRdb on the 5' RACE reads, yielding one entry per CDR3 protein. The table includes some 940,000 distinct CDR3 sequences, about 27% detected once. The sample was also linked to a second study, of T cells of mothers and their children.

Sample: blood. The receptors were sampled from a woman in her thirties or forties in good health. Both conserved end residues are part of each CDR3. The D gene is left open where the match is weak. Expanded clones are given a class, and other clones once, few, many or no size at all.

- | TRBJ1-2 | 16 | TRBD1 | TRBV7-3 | CASSLTGTGGNYGYTF | TGTGCCAGCAGCCTCACCGGGACAGGGGGGAACTATGGCTACACCTTC
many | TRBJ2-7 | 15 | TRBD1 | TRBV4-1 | CASSEGQGGSYEQYF | TGCGCCAGCAGCGAAGGACAGGGGGGCTCCTACGAGCAGTACTTC
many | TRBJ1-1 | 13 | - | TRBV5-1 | CASSLVRGTEAFF | TGTGCCAGCAGCCTCGTGAGGGGCACTGAAGCTTTCTTT
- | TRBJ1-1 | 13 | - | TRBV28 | CATGGGMNTEAFF | TGTGCCACCGGAGGGGGGATGAACACTGAAGCTTTCTTT
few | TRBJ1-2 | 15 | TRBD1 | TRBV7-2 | CASSDPGQGPYGYTF | TGTGCCAGCAGCGACCCGGGACAGGGTCCCTATGGCTACACCTTC
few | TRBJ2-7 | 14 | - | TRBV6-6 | CASSFKTSTYEQYF | TGTGCCAGCAGTTTTAAGACAAGTACCTACGAGCAGTACTTC
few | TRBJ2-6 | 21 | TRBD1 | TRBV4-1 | CASSSGQPLQISPDRANVLTF | TGCGCCAGCAGCTCGGGACAGCCACTCCAAATATCTCCGGATAGGGCCAACGTCCTGACTTTC
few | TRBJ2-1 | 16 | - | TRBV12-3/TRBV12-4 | CASSPSIGIWAHEQFF | TGTGCCAGCAGTCCCTCAATCGGGATATGGGCGCATGAGCAGTTCTTC
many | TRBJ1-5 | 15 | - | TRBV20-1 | CSAKAQTHSNQPQHF | TGCAGTGCTAAGGCCCAAACCCATAGCAATCAGCCCCAGCATTTT
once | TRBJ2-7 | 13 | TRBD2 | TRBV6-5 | CASSSQRGYEQYF | TGTGCCAGCAGTTCGCAGCGGGGCTACGAGCAGTACTTC
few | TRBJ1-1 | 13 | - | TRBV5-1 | CASSLQGWTEAFF | TGCGCCAGCAGCTTGCAGGGTTGGACTGAAGCTTTCTTT
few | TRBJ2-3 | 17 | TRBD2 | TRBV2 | CASSEIAGALSTDTQYF | TGTGCCAGCAGTGAAATAGCGGGGGCTTTGAGCACAGATACGCAGTATTTT
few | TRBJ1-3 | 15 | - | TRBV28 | CASRTGFYSGNTIYF | TGTGCCAGCAGGACAGGCTTTTACTCTGGAAACACCATATATTTT
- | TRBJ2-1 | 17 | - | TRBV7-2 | CASSRGGLSISYNEQFF | TGTGCCAGCTCTAGGGGGGGCCTAAGTATCTCCTACAATGAGCAGTTCTTC
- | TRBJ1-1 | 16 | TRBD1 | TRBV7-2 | CASSLVRGLIYGEAFF | TGTGCCAGCAGCTTAGTCAGGGGGCTAATATACGGTGAAGCTTTCTTT
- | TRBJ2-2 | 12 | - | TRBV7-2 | CASSHSVGELFF | TGTGCCAGCAGCCATAGCGTCGGGGAGCTGTTTTTT
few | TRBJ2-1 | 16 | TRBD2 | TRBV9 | CASSALSAGGANEQFF | TGTGCCAGCAGCGCCCTCTCGGCGGGGGGAGCCAATGAGCAGTTCTTC
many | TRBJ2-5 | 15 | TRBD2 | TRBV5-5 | CASSFRLAGGETQYF | TGTGCTAGCAGCTTTCGACTAGCGGGGGGAGAGACCCAGTACTTC
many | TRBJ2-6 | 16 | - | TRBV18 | CASSVTQLSGANVLTF | TGTGCCAGCTCAGTGACACAACTCTCTGGGGCCAACGTCCTGACTTTC
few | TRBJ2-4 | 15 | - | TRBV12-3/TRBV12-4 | CASTSSLEGLNIQYF | TGTGCCAGCACCTCGAGTTTGGAGGGATTAAACATTCAGTACTTC
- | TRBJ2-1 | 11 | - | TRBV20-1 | CRGGTYNEQFF | TGCAGGGGTGGTACCTACAATGAGCAGTTCTTC
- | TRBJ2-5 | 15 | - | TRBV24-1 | CATSDLSRDQETQYF | TGTGCCACCAGTGATTTGTCACGGGACCAAGAGACCCAGTACTTC